This T cell receptor beta chain was sequenced during a study of T cell responses to AZD1222 COVID-19 vaccine. Broader study findings: Increased Spike-specific TCR breadth and depth were observed after two AZD1222 doses. Among the donors, most were white British and more were female, and clonal diversity was possibly underestimated. Recipients of AZD1222 seropositive at baseline numbered only 5 or 6.

This clone was counted between two and nine times. Antigen specificity is unknown. The V gene's germline CDR1 is SEHNR and CDR2 FQNEAQ (reference sequence). This CDR3 comprises 12 residues. With 3 bases removed from V and 7 bases from J, the gap between germline ends came to 10 bases. Profiling relied on immunoSEQ multiplex PCR, and the TCRdb table lists in-frame clones only, not all of them. The sample contains about 140,000 clones, around 90% of which appear only once. The V gene is TRBV7-9, the J gene TRBJ2-7; no clear D. This TCR came from an adult who received the AZD1222 COVID-19 vaccine. Material: peripheral blood, obtained 28 days after the second AZD1222 dose. In DNA form, the CDR3 reads TGTGCCAGCAGCTTCCTTACTGGAGAGCAGTACTTC. It translates to CASSFLTGEQYF.